The rows below give T cell receptor beta chains drawn from one sample of a study of T cell responses to AZD1222 COVID-19 vaccine. Method: immunoSEQ multiplex PCR; TCRdb's copy keeps in-frame clones and lacks some. The repertoire has 90,000 or so clones, about 91% of them found once; the top ten carry approximately 5%. The sample here was peripheral blood, taken 28 days after the second AZD1222 dose. The source of these receptors is an adult who received the AZD1222 COVID-19 vaccine. CDR3s include the opening cysteine and the closing phenylalanine or tryptophan. Each record gives: clone size, CDR3 length, D gene, V gene, J gene, CDR3 protein, CDR3 DNA. A D gene is named only where the DNA matches it firmly. The size entry is marked missing in some rows and otherwise reads once, few, many or a size class.

size: once
length: 13
D: NA
V: TRBV7-2
J: TRBJ1-5
CDR3: CASSFQPNQPQHF
DNA: TGTGCCAGCAGCTTTCAGCCCAATCAGCCCCAGCATTTT

size: NA
length: 13
D: TRBD1
V: TRBV29-1
J: TRBJ2-1
CDR3: CSARTGGYNEQFF
DNA: TGCAGCGCACGGACAGGGGGCTACAATGAGCAGTTCTTC

size: NA
length: 15
D: NA
V: TRBV11-2
J: TRBJ1-3
CDR3: CASSTYRGSGNTIYF
DNA: TGTGCCAGCAGCACCTATCGGGGCTCTGGAAACACCATATATTTT

size: NA
length: 16
D: TRBD2
V: TRBV10-2
J: TRBJ2-7
CDR3: CASSELPSTAGYEQYF
DNA: TGCGCCAGCAGTGAGCTTCCGTCGACAGCGGGATACGAGCAGTACTTC

size: NA
length: 13
D: NA
V: TRBV6-5
J: TRBJ1-2
CDR3: CASSIDSLYGYTF
DNA: TGTGCCAGCAGTATCGACAGTCTCTATGGCTACACCTTC

size: NA
length: 15
D: NA
V: TRBV2
J: TRBJ1-1
CDR3: CASSEAERGNTEAFF
DNA: TGTGCCAGCAGTGAAGCAGAGAGGGGGAACACTGAAGCTTTCTTT

size: NA
length: 15
D: NA
V: TRBV30
J: TRBJ1-2
CDR3: CAWSVQAGRWYGYTF
DNA: TGTGCCTGGAGTGTGCAGGCAGGTCGTTGGTATGGCTACACCTTC

size: NA
length: 13
D: NA
V: TRBV28
J: TRBJ1-2
CDR3: CASRLQGIYGYTF
DNA: TGTGCCAGCAGGTTACAGGGTATCTATGGCTACACCTTC

size: NA
length: 15
D: TRBD1
V: TRBV30
J: TRBJ1-1
CDR3: CAWSTEGGWGTEAFF
DNA: TGTGCCTGGAGTACGGAAGGGGGCTGGGGGACTGAAGCTTTCTTT

size: NA
length: 15
D: NA
V: TRBV9
J: TRBJ1-5
CDR3: CASSPSGDDNQPQHF
DNA: TGTGCCAGCAGCCCGTCGGGGGATGACAATCAGCCCCAGCATTTT

size: NA
length: 17
D: NA
V: TRBV6-2/TRBV6-3
J: TRBJ1-6
CDR3: CASSHAVAANYNSPLHF
DNA: TGTGCCAGCAGTCATGCCGTCGCAGCTAACTATAATTCACCCCTCCACTTT

size: NA
length: 14
D: NA
V: TRBV2
J: TRBJ2-2
CDR3: CASKPGTNTGELFF
DNA: TGTGCCAGCAAACCGGGAACGAACACCGGGGAGCTGTTTTTT

size: NA
length: 16
D: NA
V: TRBV5-1
J: TRBJ1-4
CDR3: CASKYLPWTENEKLFF
DNA: TGCGCCAGCAAGTATCTACCTTGGACAGAAAATGAAAAACTGTTTTTT

size: NA
length: 13
D: TRBD1
V: TRBV18
J: TRBJ1-1
CDR3: CASSPGTGKEAFF
DNA: TGTGCCAGCTCACCAGGGACAGGGAAGGAAGCTTTCTTT

size: NA
length: 12
D: NA
V: TRBV6-5
J: TRBJ1-6
CDR3: CASSSSNSPLHF
DNA: TGTGCCAGCAGTTCCAGTAATTCACCCCTCCACTTT

size: NA
length: 16
D: TRBD2
V: TRBV5-1
J: TRBJ2-5
CDR3: CASSFSGGAYQETQYF
DNA: TGCGCCAGCAGCTTTAGCGGGGGGGCGTACCAAGAGACCCAGTACTTC

size: NA
length: 16
D: NA
V: TRBV15
J: TRBJ1-5
CDR3: CATSRDLRQGNQPQHF
DNA: TGTGCCACCAGCAGAGATCTCCGGCAGGGGAATCAGCCCCAGCATTTT

size: NA
length: 14
D: NA
V: TRBV2
J: TRBJ1-5
CDR3: CASSEALSNQPQHF
DNA: TGTGCCAGCAGTGAAGCGCTTTCCAATCAGCCCCAGCATTTT

size: NA
length: 11
D: NA
V: TRBV5-3
J: TRBJ2-7
CDR3: CARSFPYEQYF
DNA: TGTGCCAGAAGCTTCCCATACGAGCAGTACTTC

size: NA
length: 15
D: TRBD1
V: TRBV7-9
J: TRBJ1-4
CDR3: CASSGGRGLVEKLFF
DNA: TGTGCCAGCAGCGGCGGCAGGGGGCTGGTTGAAAAACTGTTTTTT

size: NA
length: 14
D: TRBD1
V: TRBV5-4
J: TRBJ1-3
CDR3: CASSSQGVGNTIYF
DNA: TGTGCCAGCAGCTCTCAGGGGGTGGGAAACACCATATATTTT

size: NA
length: 13
D: NA
V: TRBV10-3
J: TRBJ1-6
CDR3: CAIGGGDNSPLHF
DNA: TGTGCCATCGGGGGCGGTGATAATTCACCCCTCCACTTT

size: NA
length: 16
D: TRBD1
V: TRBV27
J: TRBJ2-6
CDR3: CASSPTGVAGANVLTF
DNA: TGTGCCAGCAGTCCCACAGGGGTGGCTGGGGCCAACGTCCTGACTTTC

size: NA
length: 13
D: TRBD1
V: TRBV2
J: TRBJ1-6
CDR3: CASSDRDNSPLHF
DNA: TGTGCCAGCTCGGACAGGGATAATTCACCCCTCCACTTT

size: NA
length: 13
D: NA
V: TRBV2
J: TRBJ1-1
CDR3: CASSDTVNTEAFF
DNA: TGTGCCAGCAGTGACACGGTGAACACTGAAGCTTTCTTT

size: NA
length: 16
D: NA
V: TRBV19
J: TRBJ1-5
CDR3: CASSTPGRGSNQPQHF
DNA: TGTGCCAGTAGTACCCCCGGCAGGGGCAGCAATCAGCCCCAGCATTTT

size: once
length: 15
D: TRBD1
V: TRBV6-5
J: TRBJ1-3
CDR3: CASRRTGRSGNTIYF
DNA: TGTGCCAGCCGACGGACAGGGAGGTCCGGAAACACCATATATTTT

size: NA
length: 13
D: NA
V: TRBV5-6
J: TRBJ1-3
CDR3: CASSLRGGNTIYF
DNA: TGTGCCAGCAGCTTGAGGGGTGGAAACACCATATATTTT

size: NA
length: 14
D: NA
V: TRBV18
J: TRBJ1-6
CDR3: CASSADRDNSPLHF
DNA: TGTGCCAGCTCAGCGGACAGAGATAATTCACCCCTCCACTTT

size: NA
length: 13
D: NA
V: TRBV12-3/TRBV12-4
J: TRBJ1-1
CDR3: CATLLTVNTEAFF
DNA: TGTGCCACTTTGCTAACAGTGAACACTGAAGCTTTCTTT

size: NA
length: 15
D: NA
V: TRBV27
J: TRBJ2-6
CDR3: CASSLRGAGANVLTF
DNA: TGTGCCAGCAGTTTACGGGGAGCTGGGGCCAACGTCCTGACTTTC

size: NA
length: 14
D: NA
V: TRBV20-1
J: TRBJ1-5
CDR3: CSASGSPGGQPQHF
DNA: TGCAGTGCTAGTGGTTCACCGGGGGGTCAGCCCCAGCATTTT

size: NA
length: 13
D: NA
V: TRBV5-4
J: TRBJ2-1
CDR3: CASSFTDYNEQFF
DNA: TGTGCCAGCAGCTTCACGGATTACAATGAGCAGTTCTTC

size: NA
length: 17
D: NA
V: TRBV21-1
J: TRBJ2-1
CDR3: CASRPGGPWTVNNEQFF
DNA: TGTGCCAGCAGACCAGGGGGCCCGTGGACGGTTAACAATGAGCAGTTCTTC

size: NA
length: 17
D: NA
V: TRBV7-8
J: TRBJ1-1
CDR3: CASSSSPPSRKNTEAFF
DNA: TGTGCCAGCAGCTCCTCCCCACCGTCGAGAAAGAACACTGAAGCTTTCTTT

size: NA
length: 14
D: NA
V: TRBV6-5
J: TRBJ1-2
CDR3: CASSTPGQVYGYTF
DNA: TGTGCCAGCAGCACCCCTGGGCAGGTTTATGGCTACACCTTC

size: NA
length: 16
D: NA
V: TRBV3-1/TRBV3-2
J: TRBJ1-1
CDR3: CASSQDRGGVHTEAFF
DNA: TGTGCCAGCAGCCAAGATCGAGGGGGTGTGCACACTGAAGCTTTCTTT